A selection of T cell receptor beta chains follows, all from one sample in a study of blood T cell repertoires in COVID-19. The table came from immunoSEQ multiplex PCR; TCRdb's copy has only in-frame clones and leaves some out. The sample holds 50,000 to 80,000 clones, 88% seen once. The sequenced material came from PBMCs or T cells enriched from blood (not recorded which). The source of these receptors is a woman aged 40-49 years who had recovered from COVID-19. The CDR3 runs from the conserved cysteine through the conserved F or W. The D gene is left open where the match is weak. Clone size is not always given. Where it is, it says once, few, many or a class for expanded clones.

v_call	j_call	d_call	clone_size	cdr3_nt	cdr3_aa
TRBV10-1	TRBJ1-1	TRBD1	-	TGCGCCAGCAGTGACTTGCGACAGGGGACGGAAGCTTTCTTT	CASSDLRQGTEAFF
TRBV7-3	TRBJ2-6	-	-	TGTGCCAGCAGCTTATCTAGTCGCTCTGGGGCCAACGTCCTGACTTTC	CASSLSSRSGANVLTF
TRBV6-1	TRBJ2-2	-	-	TGTGCCAGCAGTGAACATGAGTGGGGGGAGCTGTTTTTT	CASSEHEWGELFF
TRBV2	TRBJ1-4	TRBD1	-	TGTGCCAGACAAGGGACAGGGGGAACTAATGAAAAACTGTTTTTT	CARQGTGGTNEKLFF
TRBV5-1	TRBJ2-7	TRBD1	once	TGCGCCAGCGGGACAGTACTAAGCTCCTACGAGCAGTACTTC	CASGTVLSSYEQYF
TRBV3-1/TRBV3-2	TRBJ2-7	-	-	TGTGCCAGCAGCCAAGTACGTAGCGGTGTAGGGGAGCAGTACTTC	CASSQVRSGVGEQYF
TRBV5-1	TRBJ2-5	-	-	TGCGCCAGCAGCTCTTACAGGGAAGAGACCCAGTACTTC	CASSSYREETQYF
TRBV5-1	TRBJ2-5	TRBD1	-	TGCGCCAGCAGCTTAGGGCGACAGGGCCAAGAGACCCAGTACTTC	CASSLGRQGQETQYF
TRBV6-5	TRBJ1-1	TRBD1	-	TGTGCCAGCAGAAGGACAGGGGGCTTGACTGAAGCTTTCTTT	CASRRTGGLTEAFF
TRBV5-1	TRBJ2-1	TRBD2	-	TGCGCCAGCAGCTACGGACTAGCGGGGGGAAATGAGCAGTTCTTC	CASSYGLAGGNEQFF
TRBV10-2	TRBJ1-2	-	-	TGCGCCAGCAAGGGAGGGGGGGACTATGGCTACACCTTC	CASKGGGDYGYTF
TRBV5-6	TRBJ2-1	-	-	TGTGCCAGCACCTGGCAGGGTGCGCCCTACAATGAGCAGTTCTTC	CASTWQGAPYNEQFF
TRBV6-4	TRBJ2-5	-	-	TGTGCCAGCAGTGACTCGGCCAGGGGCGGGGAGACCCAGTACTTC	CASSDSARGGETQYF
TRBV6-1	TRBJ1-2	TRBD1	once	TGTGCCAGCAGTGCCCGGACCGTACAGGGGATCTATGGCTACACCTTC	CASSARTVQGIYGYTF
TRBV3-1/TRBV3-2	TRBJ1-5	-	-	TGTGCCAGCAGCCGGAGCGGGGACAATCAGCCCCAGCATTTT	CASSRSGDNQPQHF
TRBV11-1	TRBJ2-7	-	-	TGTGCCAGCAGCTTACTTGCCAGCGGGGACACCTACGAGCAGTACTTC	CASSLLASGDTYEQYF
TRBV12-3/TRBV12-4	TRBJ1-6	-	-	TGTGCCAGCAGTCCAACAGAGGGATCACCCCTCCACTTT	CASSPTEGSPLHF
TRBV27	TRBJ1-5	TRBD1	-	TGTGCCAGCAGTTTACGGCCCGGAAGACAGGGGGCTTATCAGCCCCAGCATTTT	CASSLRPGRQGAYQPQHF
TRBV5-1	TRBJ2-7	-	-	TGCGCCAGCAGCTTGGAAGGAGTAAGCTCCTACGAGCAGTACTTC	CASSLEGVSSYEQYF
TRBV10-3	TRBJ1-5	-	-	TGTGCTTCCCAAGGCACAGGGTGGAATCAGCCCCAGCATTTT	CASQGTGWNQPQHF
TRBV10-1	TRBJ1-6	-	-	TGCGCCAGCAGTTTGATTGAGGGATCACCCCTCCACTTT	CASSLIEGSPLHF
TRBV10-2	TRBJ2-5	-	-	TGCGCCAGCAGTACCGGGACGGGGAGGCACCAAGAGACCCAGTACTTC	CASSTGTGRHQETQYF